This T cell receptor (beta chain) was found in a study of OX40 agonist ivuxolimab in advanced cancers. Study-wide results and caveats: Relatively little clonal expansion, among the lowest observed, appeared in partial responders at 0.1-3.0 mg/kg.

This clone was counted only a few times. Its antigen remains unidentified. This table comes from immunoSEQ multiplex PCR, and its TCRdb copy is limited to in-frame clones, with some not included. Of 90,000 to 120,000 clones in the sample, roughly 90% were seen once. The CDR3 length is 17 residues. CDR1 is MNHEY and CDR2 is SMNVEV in the germline V gene (reference sequence). The material was CD4+ or CD8+ T cells sorted from blood, obtained in a trial of the OX40 agonist ivuxolimab. The sequence was collected from an adult with an advanced solid tumor such as melanoma, head and neck, liver or kidney cancer. This rearrangement joins TRBV27 to TRBJ2-5; D possibly uses TRBD1 or TRBD2 (5 bases each). The J call is doubtful: the DNA matches TRBJ2-7 better. The CDR3 spells CASSTKGLALSSYEQYF. Here the CDR3 DNA reads TGTGCCAGCAGTACCAAGGGGCTAGCTCTAAGCTCCTACGAGCAGTACTTC.